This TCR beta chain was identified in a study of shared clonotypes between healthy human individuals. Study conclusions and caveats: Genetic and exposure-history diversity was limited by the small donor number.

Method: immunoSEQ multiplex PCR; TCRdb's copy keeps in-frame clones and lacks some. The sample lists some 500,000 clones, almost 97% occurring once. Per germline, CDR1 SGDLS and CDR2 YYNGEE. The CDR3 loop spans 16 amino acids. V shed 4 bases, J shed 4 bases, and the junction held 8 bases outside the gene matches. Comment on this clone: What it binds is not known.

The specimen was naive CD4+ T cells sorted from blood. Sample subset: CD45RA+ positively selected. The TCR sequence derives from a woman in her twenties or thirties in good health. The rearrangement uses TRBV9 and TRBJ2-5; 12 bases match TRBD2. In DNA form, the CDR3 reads TGTGCCAGCAGCCTAGCGACTAGCGGGAGAGGAGAGACCCAGTACTTC. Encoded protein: CASSLATSGRGETQYF.